This TCR beta chain was captured in a study of blood T cell repertoires in COVID-19. Study at large: COVID-19 samples, acute and convalescent, were from the United States, Italy and Spain. Sources were T cells, B-cell-depleted T cells, or PBMCs; the material itself was cDNA or gDNA.

In the authors' methods: How many nucleated cells were present was estimated from reference gene primer amplification. Clones were sequenced by immunoSEQ multiplex PCR, and TCRdb holds only the in-frame ones, with some missing. That table is the source of V, J and clone size, and D and trimming were worked out from the DNA. In the table there are some 100,000 clones, around 85% of which are singletons. The sequencing input was peripheral blood. This clonotype originated in a woman aged 70 to 79 with active or convalescent COVID-19.

Written as DNA, the CDR3 is TGTGCCAGCAGTGACCGGGACAGGGGTGTCGAGCAGTACTTC. Protein sequence: CASSDRDRGVEQYF. The V call is TRBV27, the J call TRBJ2-7, with 10 nucleotides matching TRBD1. Germline CDR1 MNHEY, CDR2 SMNVEV (reference sequence). V lost 5 bases and J lost 6; bases outside the gene matches: 7. This CDR3 has 14 amino acids.